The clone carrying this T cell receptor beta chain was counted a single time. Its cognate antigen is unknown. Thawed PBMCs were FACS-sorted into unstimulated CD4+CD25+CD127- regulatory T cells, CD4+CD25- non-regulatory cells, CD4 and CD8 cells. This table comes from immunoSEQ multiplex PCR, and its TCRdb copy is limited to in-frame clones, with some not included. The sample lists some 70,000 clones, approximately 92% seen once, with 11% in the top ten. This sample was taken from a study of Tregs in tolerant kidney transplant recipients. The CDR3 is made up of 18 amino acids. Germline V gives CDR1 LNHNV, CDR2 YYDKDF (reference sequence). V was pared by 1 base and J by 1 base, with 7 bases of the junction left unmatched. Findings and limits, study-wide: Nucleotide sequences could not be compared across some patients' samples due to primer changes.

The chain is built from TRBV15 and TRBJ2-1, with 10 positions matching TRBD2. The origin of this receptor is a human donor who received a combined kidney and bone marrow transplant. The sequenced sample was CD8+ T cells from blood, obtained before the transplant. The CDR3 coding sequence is TGTGCCACCAGCAGAGGGCTAGCGGGGGATTTGTCCTACAATGAGCAGTTCTTC. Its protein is CATSRGLAGDLSYNEQFF.